This T cell receptor beta chain was identified in a study of technical replicates of blood from four donors. Germline loops: CDR1 SGHTA, CDR2 FQGNSA. The V end lost 0 bases, the J end lost 7 bases, and 9 bases lay between the germline ends. This CDR3 has 14 residues. The data were produced by immunoSEQ multiplex PCR, yet TCRdb's version contains in-frame clones alone and is incomplete. Of 60,000 to 70,000 clones detected, around 85% appear once; the ten largest clones hold roughly 5%. The receptor comes from a human donor in good health. Some clones in this sample may be carry-over from other donors' samples. Material for sequencing was PBMCs. The chain is built from TRBV7-2 and TRBJ2-2; a possible D gene is TRBD2 (6 bases). As DNA, the CDR3 is TGTGCCAGCAGCTTAGCGGGAGCGGGCGGGGAGCTGTTTTTT. Amino acid sequence: CASSLAGAGGELFF.